The clone carrying this TCR beta chain turned up a few times. Its antigen is undetermined. Every donor contributed roughly 10 milliliters of peripheral blood by blood draw. Germline V gene lookup returns CDR1 DFQATT and CDR2 SNEGSKA (reference sequence). Trimming left V 0 bases short and J 8 bases short, with 8 bases between. The CDR3 spans 12 residues. This sample stems from a study of blood T cells in healthy people across ages. The second PCR ran roughly 7 to 12 cycles with a sample-barcoded 5' primer and J-beta primers. TCRdb processed the 5' RACE reads anew with MiXCR; each CDR3 protein has one entry. The data show about 770,000 distinct CDR3 sequences, about 42% seen once. Regarding the study as a whole: Compared with aged donors, long-lived donors showed fewer expanded clones, suggesting selection. Researchers deemed the diversity estimates from one million T cells underestimates.

The source material was blood. This TCR derives from a man in his sixties in good health. The J gene is TRBJ2-1, the V gene TRBV20-1, with no clear D. The DNA for the CDR3 is TGCAGTGCTAGAGATATGTGGTATGAGCAGTTCTTC. The encoded protein is CSARDMWYEQFF.